This T cell receptor beta chain was observed in a study of cytomegalovirus exposure and HLA in healthy donors. Overall study: Later, an analysis reported that the 110 or so validation repertoires had used the same platform as the approximately 630 first-cohort repertoires. Study conclusions and caveats: Subsequent analysis found a tendency for first-cohort TCR clusters to co-occur within the 120 or so validation repertoires. Cytomegalovirus-associated status was assigned to about 180 TCR beta chains. Most sequenced TCRs were rare (though some public TCRs occurred in many donors).

Comments on this clone: Its matching antigen is unknown.

The CDR3 length is 14 residues. Germline values: CDR1 MNHEY, CDR2 SMNVEV (reference sequence). V was pared by 4 bases and J by 10 bases, with 14 bases between. Generated by immunoSEQ multiplex PCR, the TCRdb table keeps only in-frame clones and is missing some. The sample gives 250,000 to 300,000 clones, 70% to 90% of which show up once; 1% is in the top ten. The sequence came from a woman between 18 and 29 years old in good health and CMV-seronegative. Sample: PBMCs. The rearrangement uses TRBV27 and TRBJ1-6, with a tentative D call TRBD1 (5 bases). The CDR3 DNA follows: TGTGCCAGCAGTTCGTCAGGGAGGTTCTCACCCCTCCACTTT. Translation: CASSSSGRFSPLHF.